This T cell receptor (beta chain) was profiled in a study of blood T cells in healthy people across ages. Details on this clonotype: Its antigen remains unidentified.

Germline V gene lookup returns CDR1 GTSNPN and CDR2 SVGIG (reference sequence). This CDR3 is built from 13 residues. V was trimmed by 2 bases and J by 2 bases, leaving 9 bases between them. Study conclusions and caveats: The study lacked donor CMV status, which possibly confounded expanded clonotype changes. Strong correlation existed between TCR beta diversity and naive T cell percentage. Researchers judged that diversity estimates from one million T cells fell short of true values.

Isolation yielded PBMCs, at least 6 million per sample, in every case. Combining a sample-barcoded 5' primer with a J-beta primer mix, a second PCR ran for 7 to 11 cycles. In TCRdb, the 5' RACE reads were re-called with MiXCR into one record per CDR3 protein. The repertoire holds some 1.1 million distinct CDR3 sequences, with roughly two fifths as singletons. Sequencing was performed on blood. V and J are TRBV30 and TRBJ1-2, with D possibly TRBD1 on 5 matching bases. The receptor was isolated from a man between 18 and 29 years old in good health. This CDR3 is CAWSRQTNYGYTF. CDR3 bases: TGTGCCTGGAGTCGACAGACGAACTATGGCTACACCTTC. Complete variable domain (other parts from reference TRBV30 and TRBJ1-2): SQTIHQWPATLVQPVGSPLSLECTVEGTSNPNLYWYRQAAGRGLQLLFYSVGIGQISSEVPQNLSASRPQDRQFILSSKKLLLSDSGFYLCAWSRQTNYGYTFGSGTRLTVV.